This passage covers 12 T cell receptor beta chains from one sample sequenced in a study of blood T cell repertoires in COVID-19 (dated by TCRdb to 2020 to 2022). Library generation was performed with the immunoSEQ multiplex PCR assay. TCRdb's version of the immuneACCESS table is confined to in-frame rearrangements and falls short of the full clone set. An unresolved V gene accounts for under half of the shortfall where checked; the remainder is of unknown origin. A total of 70,000 to 100,000 clones appear in this sample, over 70% of them only once. The ten biggest clones cover 4% to 5.5% of the sample. Material for sequencing was peripheral blood. The receptors here all came from a woman in her fifties or sixties with acute or convalescent COVID-19.

The J gene is TRBJ2-7, the V gene TRBV5-1, with TRBD1 matching over 10 bases. V lost 0 bases and J lost 6; bases outside the gene matches: 0. The V gene's germline CDR1 is SGHRS and CDR2 YFSETQ. The CDR3 length is 13 residues. Here the CDR3 DNA reads TGCGCCAGCAGCTTGGGGACAGGGGGCGAGCAGTACTTC. Protein sequence: CASSLGTGGEQYF.

This clone was seen a few times. The chain links TRBV2 to TRBJ2-1; the D gene is possibly TRBD1 (6 bases). Trimming removed 8 bases at V and 7 bases at J, with 12 bases between. The CDR3 sequence is 12 residues long. The germline gives CDR1 SNHLY, CDR2 FYNNEI. CDR3 nucleotide sequence: TGTGCCAGCGAACCCAGGGGAAATGAGCAGTTCTTC. Translation: CASEPRGNEQFF.

The chain uses TRBV2 and TRBJ2-7, with TRBD2 as a possible D gene (6 bases). Per germline, CDR1 SNHLY and CDR2 FYNNEI. Trimming removed 6 bases at V and 2 bases at J, with 14 bases between. This CDR3 region has 14 residues. CDR3 sequence (DNA): TGTGCCAGCAGCGCCGGGACTCCGGCCTACGAGCAGTACTTC. Amino acids: CASSAGTPAYEQYF.

V gene TRBV19 combines with J gene TRBJ1-6; 7 bases fit TRBD1. The CDR3 has 14 residues. The germline V gene encodes CDR1 LNHDA and CDR2 SQIVND (reference sequence). The V and J ends lost 7 bases and 6 bases, in that order; junction bases with no gene match: 6. CDR3 protein: CASMGAGGNSPLHF. CDR3 DNA: TGTGCCAGTATGGGAGCAGGGGGTAATTCACCCCTCCACTTT.

The J gene is TRBJ1-1, the V gene TRBV12-3 or TRBV12-4; no firm D call. V gave up 3 bases and J gave up 7 bases, with 6 bases separating them. CDR3 length: 11 amino acids. The CDR3 loop is CASSLRFEAFF. DNA of the CDR3: TGTGCCAGCAGTTTGCGGTTTGAAGCTTTCTTT.

The rearrangement joins TRBV19 to TRBJ1-4; D call uncertain. The germline V and J ends were trimmed by 3 bases and 5 bases, with 10 bases remaining between them. The CDR3 sequence is 14 residues long. Germline CDR1 reads LNHDA; CDR2 reads SQIVND (reference sequence). DNA of the CDR3: TGTGCCAGTAGTATTAGTGTCGCGAATGAAAAACTGTTTTTT. This sequence encodes CASSISVANEKLFF.

V usage is TRBV18 and J usage is TRBJ2-2, with a weak D call TRBD2 (5 bases). V was pared by 4 bases and J by 4 bases, with 10 bases between. The CDR3 loop spans 14 amino acids. Germline V gene lookup returns CDR1 KGHSH and CDR2 LQKENI. As DNA, the CDR3 is TGTGCCAGCTCACTTCGACGGGGCACCGGGGAGCTGTTTTTT. Translated: CASSLRRGTGELFF.

This sequence joins TRBV29-1 and TRBJ2-3; 11 bases fit TRBD1. Germline assignment: CDR1 SQVTM and CDR2 ANQGSEA. This CDR3 has 16 residues. The ends lost 4 bases at V and 1 base at J; junction bases unmatched: 7. Written as DNA, the CDR3 is TGCAGCGTTGTACCCGGACAGGGGGCGGGCACAGATACGCAGTATTTT. Protein product: CSVVPGQGAGTDTQYF.

The CDR3 sequence is CASSYSTGAEAFF. CDR3 coding DNA: TGTGCCAGCAGTTACTCGACGGGGGCTGAAGCTTTCTTT. The chain joins TRBV6-2 or TRBV6-3 to TRBJ1-1, with D possibly matching TRBD1 (5 bases). Germline V CDR1 and CDR2: MNHEY, SVGEGT. The CDR3 has 13 residues. V gave up 0 bases and J gave up 6 bases, with 8 bases separating them.

This chain joins TRBV7-9 and TRBJ1-3; D is perhaps TRBD1 (6 bases). The CDR3 loop spans 17 amino acids. Germline CDR1 reads SEHNR; CDR2 reads FQNEAQ (reference sequence). V lost 7 bases and J 0 bases, leaving 19 bases between the germline ends. CDR3 DNA: TGTGCCAGCACCAACCCAACGGACAGACTCTCTGGAAACACCATATATTTT. This sequence encodes CASTNPTDRLSGNTIYF.

V gene TRBV3-1 (or the pseudogene TRBV3-2) combines with J gene TRBJ2-2, with D possibly being TRBD1 (5 bases). Germline V gives CDR1 LGHDT, CDR2 YNNKEL (reference sequence). This CDR3 has 18 residues. Trimming cost V 4 bases and J 0 bases, with 18 bases left between them. The CDR3 nucleotides read TGTGCCAGCAGCCCCTTACCCCCCCAGGGCACGAACACCGGGGAGCTGTTTTTT. Protein product: CASSPLPPQGTNTGELFF.

The V and J genes are TRBV9 and TRBJ2-5, with 7 bases identical to TRBD1. V shed 2 bases, J shed 3 bases, and the junction held 7 bases outside the gene matches. There are 15 residues in the CDR3. Germline CDR1 reads SGDLS; CDR2 reads YYNGEE. The CDR3 loop reads CASSVLDRREETQYF. The CDR3 coding sequence is TGTGCCAGCAGCGTGCTGGACAGGCGCGAAGAGACCCAGTACTTC.